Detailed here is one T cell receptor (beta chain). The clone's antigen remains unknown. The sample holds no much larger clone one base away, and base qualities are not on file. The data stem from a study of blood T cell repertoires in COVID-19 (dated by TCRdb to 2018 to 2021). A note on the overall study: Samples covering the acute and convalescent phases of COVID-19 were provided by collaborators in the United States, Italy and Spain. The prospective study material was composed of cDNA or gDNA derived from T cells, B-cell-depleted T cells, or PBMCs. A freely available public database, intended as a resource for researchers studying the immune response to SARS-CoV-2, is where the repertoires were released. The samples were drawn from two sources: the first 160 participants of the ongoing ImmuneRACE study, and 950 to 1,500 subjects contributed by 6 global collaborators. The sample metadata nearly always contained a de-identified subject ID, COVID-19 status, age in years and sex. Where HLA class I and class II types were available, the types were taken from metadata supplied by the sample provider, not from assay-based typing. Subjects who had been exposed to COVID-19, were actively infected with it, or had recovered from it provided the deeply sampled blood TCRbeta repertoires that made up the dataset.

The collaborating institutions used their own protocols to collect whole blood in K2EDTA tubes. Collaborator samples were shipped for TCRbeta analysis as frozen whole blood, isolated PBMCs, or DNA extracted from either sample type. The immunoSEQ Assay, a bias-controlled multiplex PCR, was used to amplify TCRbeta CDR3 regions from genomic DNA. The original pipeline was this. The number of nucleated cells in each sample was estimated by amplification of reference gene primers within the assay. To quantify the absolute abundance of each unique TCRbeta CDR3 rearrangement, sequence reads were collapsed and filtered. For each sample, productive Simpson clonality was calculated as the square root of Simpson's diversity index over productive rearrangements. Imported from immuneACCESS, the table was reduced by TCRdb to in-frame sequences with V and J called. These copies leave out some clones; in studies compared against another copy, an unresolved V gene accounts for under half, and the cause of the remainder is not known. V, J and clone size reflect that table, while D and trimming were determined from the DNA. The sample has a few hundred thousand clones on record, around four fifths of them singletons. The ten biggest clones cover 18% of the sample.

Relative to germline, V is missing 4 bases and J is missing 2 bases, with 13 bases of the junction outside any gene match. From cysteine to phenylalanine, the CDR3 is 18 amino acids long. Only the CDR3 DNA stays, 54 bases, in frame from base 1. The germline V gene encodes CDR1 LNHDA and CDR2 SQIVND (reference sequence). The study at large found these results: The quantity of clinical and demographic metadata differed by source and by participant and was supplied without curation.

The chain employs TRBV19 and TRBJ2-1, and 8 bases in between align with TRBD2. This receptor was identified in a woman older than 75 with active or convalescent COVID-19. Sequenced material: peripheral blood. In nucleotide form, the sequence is TGTGCCAGTAGTAATCCCGGGGCGGGGGGCTTTACCTACAATGAGCAGTTCTTC. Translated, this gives CASSNPGAGGFTYNEQFF. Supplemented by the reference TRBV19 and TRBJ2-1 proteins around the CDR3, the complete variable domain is DGGITQSPKYLFRKEGQNVTLSCEQNLNHDAMYWYRQDPGQGLRLIYYSQIVNDFQKGDIAEGYSVSREKKESFPLTVTSAQKNPTAFYLCASSNPGAGGFTYNEQFFGPGTRLTVL.